This TCR beta chain was sequenced for a study of T cell changes during pregnancy in multiple sclerosis. Germline V lookup: CDR1 MNHEY, CDR2 SVGAGI. This CDR3 spans 14 amino acids. V dropped 4 bases and J dropped 2; count of bases not matched to a gene: 5. The data were produced by immunoSEQ multiplex PCR, yet TCRdb's version contains in-frame clones alone and is incomplete. Among about 79,000 clones listed, 93% were seen once. The chain links TRBV6-5 to TRBJ2-7, with TRBD1 matching over 7 bases. The sequences come from peripheral blood, collected in the second trimester of pregnancy. This TCR derives from a female donor in good health, enrolled as a control in a pregnancy study. CDR3 protein: CASSLGQKAYEQYF. As DNA, the CDR3 is TGTGCCAGCAGTTTGGGACAGAAGGCCTACGAGCAGTACTTC.